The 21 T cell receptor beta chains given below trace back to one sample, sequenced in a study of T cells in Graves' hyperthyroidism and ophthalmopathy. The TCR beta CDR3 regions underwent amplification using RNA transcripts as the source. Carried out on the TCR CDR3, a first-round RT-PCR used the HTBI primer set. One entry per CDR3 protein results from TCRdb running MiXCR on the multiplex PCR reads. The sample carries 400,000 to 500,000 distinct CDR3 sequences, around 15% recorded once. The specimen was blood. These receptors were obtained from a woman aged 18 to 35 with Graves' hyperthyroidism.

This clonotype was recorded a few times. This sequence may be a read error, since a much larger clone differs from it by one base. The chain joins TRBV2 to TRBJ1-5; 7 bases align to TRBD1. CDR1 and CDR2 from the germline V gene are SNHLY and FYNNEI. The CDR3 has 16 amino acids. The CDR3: CAGSDGATGRGQPQHF. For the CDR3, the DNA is TGTGCCGGCAGTGACGGCGCGACAGGGCGGGGACAGCCCCAGCATTTT.

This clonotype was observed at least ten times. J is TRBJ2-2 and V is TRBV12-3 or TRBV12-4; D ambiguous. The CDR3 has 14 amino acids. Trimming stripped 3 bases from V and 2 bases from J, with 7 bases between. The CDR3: CASSFDSNTGELFF. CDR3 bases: TGTGCCAGCAGTTTTGACTCCAACACCGGGGAGCTGTTTTTT.

The CDR3 sequence: CSARPVLAGGYNEQFF. In nucleotides, the CDR3 is TGCAGTGCTAGACCTGTACTAGCGGGAGGCTACAATGAGCAGTTCTTC. This rearrangement joins TRBV20-1 to TRBJ2-1; 12 positions match TRBD2. CDR1 is DFQATT, CDR2 SNEGSKA, per germline (reference sequence). The CDR3 is 16 amino acids. Trimming at V came to 2 bases and at J to 3 bases, leaving 5 bases not matched to a gene.

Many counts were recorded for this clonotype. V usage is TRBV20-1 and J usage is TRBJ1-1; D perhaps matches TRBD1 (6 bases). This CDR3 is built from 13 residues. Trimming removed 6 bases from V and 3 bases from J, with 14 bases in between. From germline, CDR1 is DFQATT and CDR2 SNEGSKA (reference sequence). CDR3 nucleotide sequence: TGCAGTGCGCCCAGGGGCAGAGACACTGAAGCTTTCTTT. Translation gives CSAPRGRDTEAFF.

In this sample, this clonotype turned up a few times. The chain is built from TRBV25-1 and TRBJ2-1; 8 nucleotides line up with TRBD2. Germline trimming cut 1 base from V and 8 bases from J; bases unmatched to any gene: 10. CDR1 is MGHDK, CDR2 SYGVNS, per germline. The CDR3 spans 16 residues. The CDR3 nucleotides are TGTGCCAGCAGTGAATTGATCGCGGGGGGTTCCCATGAGCAGTTCTTC. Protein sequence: CASSELIAGGSHEQFF.

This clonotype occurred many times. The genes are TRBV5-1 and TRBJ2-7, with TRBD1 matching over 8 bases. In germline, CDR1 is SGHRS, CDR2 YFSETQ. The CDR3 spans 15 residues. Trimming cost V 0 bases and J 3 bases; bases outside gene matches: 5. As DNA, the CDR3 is TGCGCCAGCAGCTTGGTGCCAGGGGGCTACTACGAGCAGTACTTC. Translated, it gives CASSLVPGGYYEQYF.

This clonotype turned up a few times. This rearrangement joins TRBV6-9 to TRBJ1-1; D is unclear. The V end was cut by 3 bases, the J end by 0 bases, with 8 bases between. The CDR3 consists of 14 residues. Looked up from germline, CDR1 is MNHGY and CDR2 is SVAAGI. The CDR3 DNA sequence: TGTGCCAGCAGTTACAAGGTCCTGAACACTGAAGCTTTCTTT. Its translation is CASSYKVLNTEAFF.

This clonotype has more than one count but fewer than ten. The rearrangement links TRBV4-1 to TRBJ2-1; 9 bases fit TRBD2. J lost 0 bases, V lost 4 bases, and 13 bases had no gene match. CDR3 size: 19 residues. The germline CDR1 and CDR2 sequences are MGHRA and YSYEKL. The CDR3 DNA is TGCGCCAGCAGCCTCCGGAGGCCTAGCGGGATGAGCTCCTACAATGAGCAGTTCTTC. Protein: CASSLRRPSGMSSYNEQFF.

The CDR3 DNA reads TGTGCCAGCAGTCGGAAGCAGAGCTCCTATAATTCACCCCTCCACTTT. Protein sequence: CASSRKQSSYNSPLHF. V gene TRBV6-2 or TRBV6-3 combines with J gene TRBJ1-6, with no clear D. CDR1 is MNHEY and CDR2 is SVGEGT in the germline V gene. The CDR3 is 16 residues long. V was shortened by 5 bases and J by 0 bases, with 11 bases between the two germline ends.

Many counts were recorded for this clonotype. CDR3 bases: TGTGCCAGCAGCTTGGAGACAGGGAGTACGCAGTATTTT. Translating it yields CASSLETGSTQYF. J is TRBJ2-3 and V is TRBV11-3, with TRBD1 identical over 7 bases. CDR3 size: 13 residues. Germline V gene data show CDR1 as SGHNT and CDR2 as YENEEA. V gave up 3 bases and J gave up 8 bases; unmatched junction bases: 5.

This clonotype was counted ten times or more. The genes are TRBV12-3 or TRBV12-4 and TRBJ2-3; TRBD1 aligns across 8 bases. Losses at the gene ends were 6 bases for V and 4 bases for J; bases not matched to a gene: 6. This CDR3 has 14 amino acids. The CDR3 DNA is TGTGCCAGCAGCAGGACAGGGCCCTCAGATACGCAGTATTTT. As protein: CASSRTGPSDTQYF.

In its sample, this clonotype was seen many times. In DNA, the CDR3 is TGTGCCAGCACTTCGACCGGGACAAACCAAGAGACCCAGTACTTC. Translating gives CASTSTGTNQETQYF. The J gene is TRBJ2-5, the V gene TRBV11-2; D perhaps matches TRBD1 (6 bases). With 7 bases removed from V and 0 bases from J, the gap between germline ends came to 15 bases. Germline loops: CDR1 SGHAT, CDR2 FQNNGV. The CDR3 is made up of 15 amino acids.

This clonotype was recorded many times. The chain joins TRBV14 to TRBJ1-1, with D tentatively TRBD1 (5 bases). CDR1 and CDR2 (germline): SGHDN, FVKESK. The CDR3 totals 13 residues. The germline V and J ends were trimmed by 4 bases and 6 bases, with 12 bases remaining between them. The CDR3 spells CASSPRGGPEAFF. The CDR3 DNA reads TGTGCCAGCAGCCCGAGGGGAGGGCCTGAAGCTTTCTTT.

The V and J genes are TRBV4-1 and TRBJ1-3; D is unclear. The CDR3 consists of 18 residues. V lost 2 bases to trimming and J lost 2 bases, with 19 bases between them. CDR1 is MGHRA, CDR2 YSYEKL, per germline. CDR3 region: CASSQSQVGGRAGNTIYF. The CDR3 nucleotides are TGCGCCAGCAGCCAAAGCCAAGTTGGAGGGAGGGCTGGAAACACCATATATTTT.

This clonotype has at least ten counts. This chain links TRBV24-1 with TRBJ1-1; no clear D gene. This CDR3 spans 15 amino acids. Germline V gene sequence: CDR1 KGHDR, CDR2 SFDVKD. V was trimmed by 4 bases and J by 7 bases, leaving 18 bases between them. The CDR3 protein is CATSDPGRNKGEAFF. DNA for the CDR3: TGTGCCACCAGTGACCCCGGGCGGAATAAGGGTGAAGCTTTCTTT.

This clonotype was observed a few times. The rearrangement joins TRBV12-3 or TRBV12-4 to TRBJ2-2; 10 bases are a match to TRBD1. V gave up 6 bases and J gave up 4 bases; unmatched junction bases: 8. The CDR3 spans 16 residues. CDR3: CASRPRQGAATGELFF. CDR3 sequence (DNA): TGTGCCAGCAGGCCCCGACAGGGGGCGGCCACCGGGGAGCTGTTTTTT.

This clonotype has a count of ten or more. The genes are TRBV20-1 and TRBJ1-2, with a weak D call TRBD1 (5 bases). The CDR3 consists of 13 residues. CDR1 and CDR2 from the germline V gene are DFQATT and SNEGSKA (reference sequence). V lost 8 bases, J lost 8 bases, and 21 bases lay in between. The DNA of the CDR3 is TGCAGTTCCCAAGATCAGGGCGCGGACGGCTACACCTTC. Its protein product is CSSQDQGADGYTF.

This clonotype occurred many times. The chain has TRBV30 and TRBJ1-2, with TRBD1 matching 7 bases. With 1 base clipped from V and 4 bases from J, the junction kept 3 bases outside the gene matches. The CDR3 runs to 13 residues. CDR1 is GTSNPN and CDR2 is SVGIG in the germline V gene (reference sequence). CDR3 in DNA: TGTGCCTGGAGTGCGGGACAGATCTATGGCTACACCTTC. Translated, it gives CAWSAGQIYGYTF. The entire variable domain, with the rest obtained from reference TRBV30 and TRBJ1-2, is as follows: SQTIHQWPATLVQPVGSPLSLECTVEGTSNPNLYWYRQAAGRGLQLLFYSVGIGQISSEVPQNLSASRPQDRQFILSSKKLLLSDSGFYLCAWSAGQIYGYTFGSGTRLTVV.

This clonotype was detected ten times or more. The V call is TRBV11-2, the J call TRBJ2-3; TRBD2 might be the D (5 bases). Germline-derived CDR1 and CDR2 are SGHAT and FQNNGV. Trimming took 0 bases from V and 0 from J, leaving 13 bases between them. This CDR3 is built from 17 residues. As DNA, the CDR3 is TGTGCCAGCAGCTTAGATCGGGCTAGCTTTAGCACAGATACGCAGTATTTT. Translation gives CASSLDRASFSTDTQYF.

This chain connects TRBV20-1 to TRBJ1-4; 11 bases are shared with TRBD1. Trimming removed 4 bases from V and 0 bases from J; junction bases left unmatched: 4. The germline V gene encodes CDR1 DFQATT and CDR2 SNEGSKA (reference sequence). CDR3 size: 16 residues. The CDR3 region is CSAMGQGDATNEKLFF. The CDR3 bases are TGCAGTGCTATGGGACAGGGGGATGCAACTAATGAAAAACTGTTTTTT.

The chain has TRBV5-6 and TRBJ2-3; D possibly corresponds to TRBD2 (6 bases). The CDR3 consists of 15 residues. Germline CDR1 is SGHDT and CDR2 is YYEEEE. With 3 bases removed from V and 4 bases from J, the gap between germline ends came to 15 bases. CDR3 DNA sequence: TGTGCCAGCAGCTACCCGACTAGTTCGCCAGATACGCAGTATTTT. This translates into CASSYPTSSPDTQYF.